The 8 T cell receptor beta chains below were found in one sample sequenced in a study of blood T cells in healthy people across ages. Combining a sample-barcoded 5' primer with a J-beta primer mix, a second PCR ran for about 7 to 11 cycles. TCRdb recomputed calls from the 5' RACE reads with MiXCR, one row per CDR3 protein. This sample carries roughly 2 million distinct CDR3 sequences, about 50% of them seen once, and the ten largest clones take approximately 2.1%. Sequencing was carried out using blood. These receptor sequences come from a woman aged 40 to 50 in good health.

The chain carries TRBV5-5 and TRBJ2-1, with 8 bases that match TRBD2. This CDR3 is built from 15 residues. Germline CDR1 reads SGHKS; CDR2 reads YYEKEE (reference sequence). The V gene end was trimmed by 3 bases and the J gene end by 8 bases; junction bases not matched to a gene: 10. The CDR3 DNA is TGTGCCAGCAGCTGGGCCGGGACTAGGGTCGATGAGCAGTTCTTC. This gives the protein CASSWAGTRVDEQFF.

V is TRBV5-1 and J is TRBJ2-5; D remains unclear. Trimming pared 7 bases from V and 3 bases from J, leaving 19 bases between. Per the germline V gene, CDR1 is SGHRS and CDR2 is YFSETQ. The CDR3 sequence is 15 residues long. The CDR3 region is CASQIVGGPEETQYF. The CDR3, as DNA: TGCGCCAGCCAGATCGTAGGCGGACCCGAAGAGACCCAGTACTTC. Based on the CDR3 plus reference TRBV5-1 and TRBJ2-5, the full variable domain is KAGVTQTPRYLIKTRGQQVTLSCSPISGHRSVSWYQQTPGQGLQFLFEYFSETQRNKGNFPGRFSGRQFSNSRSEMNVSTLELGDSALYLCASQIVGGPEETQYFGPGTRLLVL.

This chain links TRBV10-3 with TRBJ1-6, with D maybe TRBD1 (5 bases). Germline-derived CDR1 and CDR2 are ENHRY and SYGVKD. The CDR3 is made up of 14 amino acids. With 4 bases removed from V and 7 bases from J, the gap between germline ends came to 11 bases. For the CDR3, the DNA is TGTGCCATCAGTGTACAGGAGCAAAATTCACCCCTCCACTTT. This translates into CAISVQEQNSPLHF.

The chain is built from TRBV7-9 and TRBJ1-4; 9 positions match TRBD1. The CDR3 length is 15 residues. The germline gives CDR1 SEHNR, CDR2 FQNEAQ (reference sequence). V shed 8 bases, J shed 5 bases, and the junction held 9 bases outside the gene matches. This CDR3 reads CASEPWGTGNEKLFF. In DNA, the CDR3 is TGTGCCAGCGAACCCTGGGGGACAGGGAATGAAAAACTGTTTTTT. Full variable domain (outside the CDR3, taken from reference TRBV7-9 and TRBJ1-4): DTGVSQNPRHKITKRGQNVTFRCDPISEHNRLYWYRQTLGQGPEFLTYFQNEAQLEKSRLLSDRFSAERPKGSFSTLEIQRTEQGDSAMYLCASEPWGTGNEKLFFGSGTQLSVL.

This chain links TRBV24-1 with TRBJ2-1; D gene ambiguous. Trimming cost V 4 bases and J 4 bases, with 4 bases left between them. This CDR3 region has 12 residues. From germline, CDR1 is KGHDR and CDR2 SFDVKD. The chain's CDR3 is CATSEVYNEQFF. The CDR3 coding sequence is TGTGCCACCAGTGAGGTTTACAATGAGCAGTTCTTC.

The chain joins TRBV6-5 to TRBJ2-3; 11 bases align to TRBD2. CDR3 length: 20 residues. V was clipped by 2 bases and J by 0 bases; unmatched bases: 13. CDR1 is MNHEY and CDR2 is SVGAGI in the germline V gene. This CDR3 reads CASSYGVAGGRPDSTDTQYF. CDR3 nucleotide sequence: TGTGCCAGCAGTTACGGGGTAGCGGGGGGGAGGCCCGATAGCACAGATACGCAGTATTTT.

This clonotype was picked up a small number of times. The gene calls are TRBV12-3 or TRBV12-4 and TRBJ2-3; perhaps TRBD1 as D (6 bases). CDR3 length: 15 amino acids. The V end lost 2 bases, the J end lost 1 base, and 10 bases lay between the germline ends. CDR3 protein: CASSLLGAGTDTQYF. As DNA, the CDR3 is TGTGCCAGCAGTTTATTGGGGGCCGGCACAGATACGCAGTATTTT.

This clonotype was seen a few times. This chain uses TRBV18 with TRBJ2-1; D perhaps matches TRBD1 (6 bases). Looked up from germline, CDR1 is KGHSH and CDR2 is LQKENI. This CDR3 is built from 16 residues. Trimming left V 5 bases short and J 4 bases short, with 18 bases between. The CDR3 coding sequence is TGTGCCAGCTCAGCTAAGACAGGTAGAGAGTACAATGAGCAGTTCTTC. Encoded protein: CASSAKTGREYNEQFF.